The following is a T cell receptor beta chain sequence with its context. These data originate in a study of cytomegalovirus exposure and HLA in healthy donors. The PCR used 60 Vbeta and 13 Jbeta primers. Repertoires were generated with immunoSEQ multiplex PCR, while TCRdb's copy carries only in-frame clones and drops some. Among under 300,000 clones listed, 84% were seen once. The germline V and J ends were trimmed by 1 base and 8 bases, with 17 bases remaining between them. There are 16 residues in the CDR3. The germline CDR1 and CDR2 sequences are SGHAT and FQNNGV. The TCR originated in a woman between 40 and 55 years old in good health and CMV-seropositive. V and J are TRBV11-2 and TRBJ1-4, with D possibly matching TRBD1 (6 bases). The sample taken for sequencing was PBMCs. CDR3 sequence reads: CASSLGPGGPGEKLFF. In DNA form, the CDR3 reads TGTGCCAGCAGCTTAGGTCCGGGGGGGCCGGGGGAAAAACTGTTTTTT.